This is a list of T cell receptor beta chains from one sample in a study of T cells after yellow fever vaccination. From the 5' RACE reads, TCRdb called clonotypes with MiXCR, one entry per CDR3 protein. The table has about 400,000 distinct CDR3 sequences, around 10% seen once. Here the sequenced sample was PBMCs, taken on the day of the first yellow fever vaccination. The receptors were gathered from a man between 18 and 35 years old who received the YFV17D yellow fever vaccine. CDR3s include the opening cysteine and the closing phenylalanine or tryptophan. A D gene is named only where the DNA matches it firmly. Not all rows give a size; the values are once, few, many and, for expanded clones, a class.

J: TRBJ2-5; D: NA; V: TRBV4-1; length: 15; size: NA; DNA: TGCGCCAGCAGCCAAGAGCAGCAGATGGAGGAGACCCAGTACTTC; CDR3: CASSQEQQMEETQYF
J: TRBJ1-1; D: NA; V: TRBV4-3; length: 15; size: NA; DNA: TGCGCCAGCAGCCAAGCCCCCGCTCGTAGTAGTGAAGCTTTCTTT; CDR3: CASSQAPARSSEAFF
J: TRBJ2-5; D: TRBD1; V: TRBV27; length: 17; size: NA; DNA: TGTGCCAGCAGTTTAATTACAGGGGCGCTCTACCAAGAGACCCAGTACTTC; CDR3: CASSLITGALYQETQYF
J: TRBJ1-2; D: NA; V: TRBV7-2; length: 11; size: many; DNA: TGTGCCAGCAGCTTAGACTATGGCTACACCTTC; CDR3: CASSLDYGYTF
J: TRBJ1-2; D: NA; V: TRBV6-6; length: 13; size: NA; DNA: TGTGCCAGCAGTTCCCCCCATAGGGATGGCTACACCTTC; CDR3: CASSSPHRDGYTF
J: TRBJ2-7; D: TRBD1; V: TRBV11-2; length: 19; size: many; DNA: TGTGCCAGCAGCTTAAGGGTAGGGGACAGGTGGGCGATCTCCTACGAGCAGTACTTC; CDR3: CASSLRVGDRWAISYEQYF
J: TRBJ2-5; D: TRBD1; V: TRBV9; length: 15; size: NA; DNA: TGTGCCAGCAGCGTCGGGACAGGGGGCGTAGAGACCCAGTACTTC; CDR3: CASSVGTGGVETQYF
J: TRBJ2-1; D: TRBD1; V: TRBV12-3/TRBV12-4; length: 17; size: NA; DNA: TGTGCCAGCAGAGCCGTTTTCCAGGGGGCGTTTGACAATGAGCAGTTCTTC; CDR3: CASRAVFQGAFDNEQFF
J: TRBJ2-5; D: NA; V: TRBV10-2; length: 14; size: few; DNA: TGCGCCAGCAGTGAGTCGGGACTTTCAGAGACCCAGTACTTC; CDR3: CASSESGLSETQYF
J: TRBJ1-4; D: NA; V: TRBV7-2; length: 13; size: many; DNA: TGTGCCACGGGACGGAGCGGGACTGAAAAACTGTTTTTT; CDR3: CATGRSGTEKLFF
J: TRBJ1-5; D: NA; V: TRBV4-1; length: 14; size: NA; DNA: TGCGCCAGCAGCCAATTCCAGCCCAATCAGCCCCAGCATTTT; CDR3: CASSQFQPNQPQHF
J: TRBJ1-2; D: NA; V: TRBV2; length: 14; size: NA; DNA: TGTGCCAGCTTATACAACAGGCAAGACTATGGCTACACCTTC; CDR3: CASLYNRQDYGYTF
J: TRBJ2-3; D: TRBD2; V: TRBV29-1; length: 13; size: few; DNA: TGCAGCGTTAGGCGGGGGGGCACAGATACGCAGTATTTT; CDR3: CSVRRGGTDTQYF
J: TRBJ2-5; D: NA; V: TRBV7-3; length: 14; size: few; DNA: TGTGCCAGCAGCAGGACAGCCCGGGAGGAGACCCAGTACTTC; CDR3: CASSRTAREETQYF
J: TRBJ2-3; D: NA; V: TRBV27; length: 12; size: many; DNA: TGTGCCAGCAGGGGTCTGACACTGATTCAGTATTTT; CDR3: CASRGLTLIQYF
J: TRBJ2-6; D: NA; V: TRBV6-5; length: 15; size: NA; DNA: TGTGCCAGCAGTTTAAGGGCGGGAGGGGCCAACGTCCTGACTTTC; CDR3: CASSLRAGGANVLTF
J: TRBJ2-7; D: NA; V: TRBV7-2; length: 15; size: NA; DNA: TGTGCCAGCAGCTTAAACCCGGGGGCCAACTACGAGCAGTACTTC; CDR3: CASSLNPGANYEQYF
J: TRBJ1-5; D: NA; V: TRBV3-1; length: 13; size: NA; DNA: TGTGCCAGCAGCCAATCTGAGGGGCAGCCCCAGCATTTT; CDR3: CASSQSEGQPQHF
J: TRBJ2-7; D: TRBD2; V: TRBV29-1; length: 13; size: few; DNA: TGCAGCGTCACTAGCGGGGGAACTGGCGAGCAGTACTTC; CDR3: CSVTSGGTGEQYF
J: TRBJ1-2; D: NA; V: TRBV25-1; length: 11; size: few; DNA: TGTGCCAGCAGCAAGGGGGATGGCTACACCTTC; CDR3: CASSKGDGYTF
J: TRBJ1-1; D: NA; V: TRBV6-4; length: 13; size: many; DNA: TGTGCCAGCGGGGTGGACATGAACACTGAAGCTTTCTTT; CDR3: CASGVDMNTEAFF
J: TRBJ2-7; D: TRBD1; V: TRBV5-1; length: 15; size: few; DNA: TGCGCCAGCAGCCTGAATGGACAGGGGTCGAGCGAGCAGTACTTC; CDR3: CASSLNGQGSSEQYF
J: TRBJ1-2; D: NA; V: TRBV28; length: 11; size: many; DNA: TGTGCCAGCAGTTCCTACTATGGCTACACCTTC; CDR3: CASSSYYGYTF
J: TRBJ2-1; D: NA; V: TRBV20-1; length: 14; size: NA; DNA: TGCAGTGCTAGGGGAGGCGCTCTCTACAATGAGCAGTTCTTC; CDR3: CSARGGALYNEQFF
J: TRBJ1-1; D: NA; V: TRBV29-1; length: 14; size: few; DNA: TGCAGCGTTGGGGGCTCAGGGCGCGGCACTGAAGCTTTCTTT; CDR3: CSVGGSGRGTEAFF
J: TRBJ1-2; D: NA; V: TRBV7-9; length: 17; size: few; DNA: TGTGCCAGCAGCTCCTCAGTCAGGGCTCCCTCTAACTATGGCTACACCTTC; CDR3: CASSSSVRAPSNYGYTF
J: TRBJ2-1; D: TRBD2; V: TRBV9; length: 16; size: once; DNA: TGTGCCAGCAGTCTTAGCGGGGGGCGAACCTACAATGAGCAGTTCTTC; CDR3: CASSLSGGRTYNEQFF
J: TRBJ2-2; D: NA; V: TRBV2; length: 13; size: NA; DNA: TGTGCCACCCAGGACTCGGACGGCGGGGAGCTGTTTTTT; CDR3: CATQDSDGGELFF
J: TRBJ2-5; D: TRBD1; V: TRBV29-1; length: 14; size: NA; DNA: TGCAGCGTTGAACGGGGACAGTACCAAGAGACCCAGTACTTC; CDR3: CSVERGQYQETQYF
J: TRBJ2-5; D: TRBD1; V: TRBV5-6; length: 14; size: NA; DNA: TGTGCCAGCAGCACCGCAGGGGGCCGGGAGACCCAGTACTTC; CDR3: CASSTAGGRETQYF
J: TRBJ2-3; D: NA; V: TRBV27; length: 16; size: few; DNA: TGTGCCAGCAATTTATGGGAGGGGGCTGGCACAGATACGCAGTATTTT; CDR3: CASNLWEGAGTDTQYF
J: TRBJ1-2; D: NA; V: TRBV6-1; length: 15; size: many; DNA: TGTGCCAGCAGTCTGGGGGGGCCTCTAAACTATGGCTACACCTTC; CDR3: CASSLGGPLNYGYTF
J: TRBJ1-2; D: NA; V: TRBV5-6; length: 18; size: NA; DNA: TGTGCCAGCAGCCTCCGACCCACCGGGACTGGATCTAACTATGGCTACACCTTC; CDR3: CASSLRPTGTGSNYGYTF
J: TRBJ1-2; D: NA; V: TRBV7-2; length: 14; size: few; DNA: TGTGCCAGCAGCTTGCAGACCCCCCGGGATGGCTACACCTTC; CDR3: CASSLQTPRDGYTF
J: TRBJ2-5; D: NA; V: TRBV28; length: 14; size: many; DNA: TGTGCCAGCAGTTTACCCGGGGACCAAGAGACCCAGTACTTC; CDR3: CASSLPGDQETQYF
J: TRBJ2-4; D: NA; V: TRBV6-1; length: 14; size: NA; DNA: TGTGCCAGCACCCCTCAGGTAGCCAAAAACATTCAGTACTTC; CDR3: CASTPQVAKNIQYF
J: TRBJ2-2; D: NA; V: TRBV18; length: 17; size: few; DNA: TGTGCCAGCTCACCACGTAATAGCCAGCTTGACACCGGGGAGCTGTTTTTT; CDR3: CASSPRNSQLDTGELFF
J: TRBJ2-5; D: TRBD1; V: TRBV30; length: 15; size: few; DNA: TGTGCCTGGAGTGTACAAGGGGGCACAGGGGAGACCCAGTACTTC; CDR3: CAWSVQGGTGETQYF
J: TRBJ2-3; D: NA; V: TRBV20-1; length: 14; size: few; DNA: TGCAGTGTCCCTGGGATAATTAGCGTGGATACGCAGTATTTT; CDR3: CSVPGIISVDTQYF
J: TRBJ2-3; D: NA; V: TRBV12-3/TRBV12-4; length: 15; size: many; DNA: TGTGCCAGCAGTCCTAGGGGGTCTAGCACAGATACGCAGTATTTT; CDR3: CASSPRGSSTDTQYF
J: TRBJ1-1; D: NA; V: TRBV4-2; length: 14; size: NA; DNA: TGTGCCAGCAGCCAAACTATTGCGAACACTGAAGCTTTCTTT; CDR3: CASSQTIANTEAFF
J: TRBJ2-6; D: NA; V: TRBV29-1; length: 14; size: NA; DNA: TGCAGCGTTGGGCAGGGCTCTGGGGCCAACGTCCTGACTTTC; CDR3: CSVGQGSGANVLTF
J: TRBJ1-2; D: NA; V: TRBV15; length: 18; size: NA; DNA: TGTGCCACCAGCAGACCGAACCTCTTTGATGACGGAGTGTATGGCTACACCTTC; CDR3: CATSRPNLFDDGVYGYTF
J: TRBJ2-5; D: NA; V: TRBV6-2/TRBV6-3; length: 14; size: NA; DNA: TGTGCCAGCAGTCCTTCCTATACCCAAGAGACCCAGTACTTC; CDR3: CASSPSYTQETQYF
J: TRBJ2-5; D: TRBD2; V: TRBV12-3/TRBV12-4; length: 15; size: NA; DNA: TGTGCCAGCAGACTGAGCGGGGGGGCCGGAGAGACCCAGTACTTC; CDR3: CASRLSGGAGETQYF
J: TRBJ1-2; D: TRBD1; V: TRBV9; length: 13; size: few; DNA: TGTGCCAGCAGCGTCACAGGGGTGAGTGGCTACACCTTC; CDR3: CASSVTGVSGYTF
J: TRBJ2-7; D: NA; V: TRBV7-2; length: 14; size: NA; DNA: TGTGCCAGCGGAATGGGGACCCGCTCCTACGAGCAGTACTTC; CDR3: CASGMGTRSYEQYF
J: TRBJ2-3; D: TRBD2; V: TRBV7-6; length: 18; size: NA; DNA: TGTGCCAGCAGCTTGGGGAGGCGGGGGGGCCGGGGCACAGATACGCAGTATTTT; CDR3: CASSLGRRGGRGTDTQYF
J: TRBJ2-7; D: NA; V: TRBV20-1; length: 13; size: NA; DNA: TGCAGTGCTAGAGACCAAGTGGCATTTCGGCAGTACTTC; CDR3: CSARDQVAFRQYF
J: TRBJ2-1; D: TRBD1; V: TRBV7-3; length: 16; size: few; DNA: TGTGCCAGCAGCGTCTCCGGGACAGCTTCTTACAATGAGCAGTTCTTC; CDR3: CASSVSGTASYNEQFF
J: TRBJ2-2; D: TRBD1; V: TRBV6-2/TRBV6-3; length: 16; size: few; DNA: TGTGCCAGCAGAACCGACAGGGGAGGGAACACCGGGGAGCTGTTTTTT; CDR3: CASRTDRGGNTGELFF
J: TRBJ1-1; D: NA; V: TRBV19; length: 13; size: NA; DNA: TGTGCCAGCGCGGTCCGTTTGAACACTGAAGCTTTCTTT; CDR3: CASAVRLNTEAFF
J: TRBJ2-2; D: TRBD1; V: TRBV5-1; length: 15; size: many; DNA: TGCGCCAGCAGCTCGGGACAGGGAGTCACCGGGGAGCTGTTTTTT; CDR3: CASSSGQGVTGELFF
J: TRBJ2-3; D: NA; V: TRBV7-2; length: 15; size: many; DNA: TGTGCCAGCAGCTTAGCGCCTGGTAGCACAGATACGCAGTATTTT; CDR3: CASSLAPGSTDTQYF
J: TRBJ1-1; D: TRBD1; V: TRBV7-9; length: 15; size: few; DNA: TGTGCCAGCAGCTCCGGTTGGACAGGGGACACTGAAGCTTTCTTT; CDR3: CASSSGWTGDTEAFF
J: TRBJ2-3; D: NA; V: TRBV7-8; length: 14; size: many; DNA: TGTGCCAGCAGCTTAGCCTGGGCGAGGGATACGCAGTATTTT; CDR3: CASSLAWARDTQYF
J: TRBJ2-6; D: TRBD1; V: TRBV5-4; length: 17; size: NA; DNA: TGTGCCAGCAGCTCGGACAGGATTCTCTCTGGGGCCAACGTCCTGACTTTC; CDR3: CASSSDRILSGANVLTF
J: TRBJ1-1; D: NA; V: TRBV7-3; length: 13; size: NA; DNA: TGTGCCAGCAGCCCGCAGGCTGGGACGGGAGCTTTCTTT; CDR3: CASSPQAGTGAFF